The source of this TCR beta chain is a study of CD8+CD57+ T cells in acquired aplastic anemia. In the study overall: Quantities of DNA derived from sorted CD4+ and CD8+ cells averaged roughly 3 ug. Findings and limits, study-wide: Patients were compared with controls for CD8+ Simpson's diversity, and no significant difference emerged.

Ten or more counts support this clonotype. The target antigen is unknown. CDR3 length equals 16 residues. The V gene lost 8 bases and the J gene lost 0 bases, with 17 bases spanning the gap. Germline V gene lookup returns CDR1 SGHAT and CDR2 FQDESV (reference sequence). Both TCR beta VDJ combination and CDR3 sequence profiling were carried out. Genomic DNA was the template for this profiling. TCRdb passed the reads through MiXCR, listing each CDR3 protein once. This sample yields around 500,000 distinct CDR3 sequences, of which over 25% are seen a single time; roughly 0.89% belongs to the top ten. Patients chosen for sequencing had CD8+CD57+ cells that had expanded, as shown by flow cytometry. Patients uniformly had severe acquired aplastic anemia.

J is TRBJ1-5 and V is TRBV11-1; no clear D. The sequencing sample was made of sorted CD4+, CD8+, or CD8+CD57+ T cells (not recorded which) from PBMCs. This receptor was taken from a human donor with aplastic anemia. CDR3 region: CASVSWNGYSNQPQHF. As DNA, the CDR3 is TGTGCCAGCGTGAGTTGGAATGGGTATAGCAATCAGCCCCAGCATTTT.